This section outlines one T cell receptor (beta chain) sequence together with its context. Antigen: not known. With 2 bases clipped from V and 7 bases from J, the junction kept 3 bases outside the gene matches. Germline V CDR1 and CDR2: GTSNPN, SVGIG (reference sequence). The CDR3 is 13 residues long. This record comes from a study of cytomegalovirus exposure and HLA in healthy donors. Across the study: Of all 370 or so donors who were genotyped, around 79% belonged to the Caucasian-associated ancestry cluster. Study results and caveats: Whilst most TCR sequences proved rare, a subset of public TCRs occurred across many donors. Further analysis, carried out later, found HLA-associated TCR beta chains more clonally expanded than equally common other chains.

Primers: 60 Vbeta forward and 13 Jbeta reverse. TCRdb's copy holds only in-frame clones and misses some; the assay was immunoSEQ multiplex PCR. Among tens of thousands of clones listed, about four fifths were seen once. Donors had nominal health at sampling but likely had unrecorded immune exposures. Material for sequencing was PBMCs. This receptor was obtained from a man aged 55-75 years in good health and CMV-seronegative. J is TRBJ2-2 and V is TRBV30, with 8 bases lining up with TRBD1. The CDR3: CAWSQGAGGELFF. In nucleotides, the CDR3 is TGTGCCTGGAGTCAGGGGGCGGGCGGGGAGCTGTTTTTT.